This T cell receptor beta chain was documented in a study of blood T cell repertoires in COVID-19. Study-level information: Researchers got acute and convalescent COVID-19 samples from the United States, Italy and Spain. Sample material is recorded as cDNA or gDNA derived from T cells, B-cell-depleted T cells, or PBMCs.

As processed by the authors: Estimated nucleated cell counts came from reference gene primer amplification. The method was immunoSEQ multiplex PCR; TCRdb's version includes in-frame clones alone and lacks a portion of them. D and trimming were read from the DNA, whereas the V and J calls and clone size are those reported in that table. The sample carries 90,000 to 100,000 clones, more than 65% recorded once. This clone has just a few counts. The germline V gene has CDR1 SGHDT and CDR2 YYEEEE. The junction had 8 bases not matched to a gene; V was cut back by 1 base and J by 3 bases. This CDR3 region has 17 residues.

This clonotype originated in a man in his fifties or sixties with acute or convalescent COVID-19. The sample consisted of peripheral blood. J is TRBJ2-1 and V is TRBV5-6; 9 bases are a match to TRBD1. The CDR3 DNA is TGTGCCAGCAGCTTGAGAGCGGGGACAGGGTACTACAATGAGCAGTTCTTC. Translation gives CASSLRAGTGYYNEQFF.